Listed here are 2 T cell receptor beta chains from one sample, sequenced in a study of response to subunit inactivated influenza vaccine. TCRdb used MiXCR to reprocess the RT-PCR reads, holding one entry per CDR3 protein. Seen here are about 540,000 distinct CDR3 sequences, less than 25% observed once, and the top ten hold under 3.5%. These records were also assigned to another study, of T cells expressing NK-cell markers. From that second work: Libraries used 5'RACE template switching adding universal primer site and UMIs.

Specimen: CD4+ T cells sorted from PBMCs, collected roughly 12 days after vaccination. These receptors were obtained from a man in his forties or fifties who received an inactivated influenza vaccine.

Many counts were recorded for this clonotype. The chain is built from TRBV28 and TRBJ2-1; D remains unclear. This CDR3 region has 13 residues. V was pared by 6 bases and J by 1 base, with 7 bases between. Germline V gives CDR1 MDHEN, CDR2 SYDVKM. CDR3: CASSLGSYNEQFF. Here the CDR3 DNA reads TGTGCCAGCAGCTTAGGTTCCTACAATGAGCAGTTCTTC.

This clonotype was seen more than once but under ten times. The chain combines TRBV28 with TRBJ2-5; tentatively, D is TRBD2 (6 bases). Germline-derived CDR1 and CDR2 are MDHEN and SYDVKM. The CDR3 covers 13 residues. The V and J ends lost 7 bases and 1 base respectively, with 10 bases between them. The CDR3 DNA reads as TGTGCCAGCAAGGGTAGCGGCCAAGAGACCCAGTACTTC. This codes for CASKGSGQETQYF. The full variable domain, with the rest looked up from reference TRBV28 and TRBJ2-5, is DVKVTQSSRYLVKRTGEKVFLECVQDMDHENMFWYRQDPGLGLRLIYFSYDVKMKEKGDIPEGYSVSREKKERFSLILESASTNQTSMYLCASKGSGQETQYFGPGTRLLVL.